Listed below are T cell receptor beta chains from one sample, sequenced in a study of T cell responses to AZD1222 COVID-19 vaccine. Profiling relied on immunoSEQ multiplex PCR, and the TCRdb table lists in-frame clones only, not all of them. This table holds around 130,000 clones, about 88% found once. This material consisted of peripheral blood, taken on day 0 of AZD1222 vaccination. All receptors derive from an adult in good health. The CDR3 runs from the conserved cysteine through the conserved F or W. The D gene is left open where the match is weak. The size entry is marked missing in some rows and otherwise reads once, few, many or a size class.

J gene	CDR3 length	D gene	clone size	V gene	CDR3 DNA	CDR3 protein
TRBJ2-3	18	TRBD2	NA	TRBV9	TGTGCCAGCAGCCTAGGGACTAGCGGGAGGCTAAGGGCAGATACGCAGTATTTT	CASSLGTSGRLRADTQYF
TRBJ1-1	12	TRBD1	NA	TRBV6-5	TGTGCCAGCAGAGGGGGCTTGGCTGAAGCTTTCTTT	CASRGGLAEAFF
TRBJ1-5	15	TRBD1	NA	TRBV3-1/TRBV3-2	TGTGCCAGCAGCCAAACGACAGGGAGTTCTCAGCCCCAGCATTTT	CASSQTTGSSQPQHF
TRBJ1-3	15	TRBD1	NA	TRBV11-2	TGTGCCAGCAGCTTAGGATACAGGGGGGGCAACACCATATATTTT	CASSLGYRGGNTIYF
TRBJ2-5	16	TRBD2	NA	TRBV6-1	TGTGCCAGCAGTGAACGGAGTAGCGGGAGGCGGGAGACCCAGTACTTC	CASSERSSGRRETQYF
TRBJ2-1	13	NA	NA	TRBV5-1	TGCGCCAGCACCCACTCTCGGCCGAATGAGCAGTTCTTC	CASTHSRPNEQFF
TRBJ1-4	19	NA	NA	TRBV7-2	TGTGCCAGCAGCTCCCGGGACGTAGCTTCATCTGCAACTAATGAAAAACTGTTTTTT	CASSSRDVASSATNEKLFF
TRBJ2-1	16	TRBD2	NA	TRBV3-1/TRBV3-2	TGTGCCAGCAGCCAAGATAGGAGCGGGAGGGAGGATGAGCAGTTCTTC	CASSQDRSGREDEQFF
TRBJ1-6	14	NA	NA	TRBV3-1/TRBV3-2	TGTGCCAGCAGCCGACAGATAGGGAATTCACCCCTCCACTTT	CASSRQIGNSPLHF
TRBJ2-1	16	TRBD2	NA	TRBV28	TGTGCCAGCAGTTTATTTGTAGCGGGGGGGCCGGATGAGCAGTTCTTC	CASSLFVAGGPDEQFF
TRBJ2-7	14	TRBD1	NA	TRBV25-1	TGTGCCAGCAGTGAGGGACAGGGAACCTACGAGCAGTACTTC	CASSEGQGTYEQYF
TRBJ2-1	14	TRBD2	NA	TRBV29-1	TGCAGCGTTGACCGGACTAGCGGAAACAATGAGCAGTTCTTC	CSVDRTSGNNEQFF
TRBJ2-5	16	NA	NA	TRBV7-9	TGTGCCAGCAGCTTAGGGGGCTCTAGCCGGGGTGAGACCCAGTACTTC	CASSLGGSSRGETQYF
TRBJ2-1	15	TRBD2	NA	TRBV5-1	TGCGCCAGCAGCGCGGGACTAGCGGAGCCCAATGAGCAGTTCTTC	CASSAGLAEPNEQFF
TRBJ1-3	12	NA	few	TRBV11-2	TGTGCCAGCAGCTTGAACGGAAACACCATATATTTT	CASSLNGNTIYF
TRBJ1-5	16	NA	few	TRBV7-9	TGTGCCAGCAGCTTAGCCCTTGGAGGTGGCAATCAGCCCCAGCATTTT	CASSLALGGGNQPQHF
TRBJ2-5	15	NA	NA	TRBV24-1	TGTGCCACCAGTGATTCCCCAAATCTGGGAAAGACCCAGTACTTC	CATSDSPNLGKTQYF
TRBJ1-4	16	NA	once	TRBV4-1	TGCGCCAGCAGCCAAGAAGGACAGACAACTAATGAAAAACTGTTTTTT	CASSQEGQTTNEKLFF
TRBJ1-6	16	TRBD1	once	TRBV6-6	TGTGCCAGCAGTTCGGGACAGGGACCTTATAATTCACCCCTCCACTTT	CASSSGQGPYNSPLHF
TRBJ1-4	15	TRBD1	NA	TRBV19	TGTGCCAGCGGTCCGACAGGGTCTAAAGGCGAAAAACTGTTTTTT	CASGPTGSKGEKLFF
TRBJ1-1	13	NA	NA	TRBV11-2	TGTGCCAGCAGCTTAGACAGGGGTGGTGAAGCTTTCTTT	CASSLDRGGEAFF
TRBJ1-5	13	NA	NA	TRBV27	TGTGCCAGCAGTTTATCCGAGGGCCAGCCCCAGCATTTT	CASSLSEGQPQHF
TRBJ2-5	18	TRBD2	once	TRBV9	TGTGCCAGCAGCGTAGGGGCTAGCGGGGATACACTCCAAGAGACCCAGTACTTC	CASSVGASGDTLQETQYF
TRBJ2-7	15	TRBD2	NA	TRBV28	TGTGCCAGCAGTCCCATACTAGCGTCTGCCTACGAGCAGTACTTC	CASSPILASAYEQYF
TRBJ2-2	20	TRBD2	NA	TRBV9	TGTGCCAGCAGCACCCGCTTATGGACTAGCGGGGGGGCGGGCACCGGGGAGCTGTTTTTT	CASSTRLWTSGGAGTGELFF
TRBJ1-4	11	NA	NA	TRBV28	TGTGCCACCACGAATAATGAAAAACTGTTTTTT	CATTNNEKLFF
TRBJ1-3	15	NA	NA	TRBV18	TGTGCCAGCTCACCACCGGGTCTGTCTGGAAACACCATATATTTT	CASSPPGLSGNTIYF
TRBJ1-2	13	NA	NA	TRBV20-1	TGCAGTGCTAGTCCGCTGGGGGCGGATGGCTACACCTTC	CSASPLGADGYTF
TRBJ2-7	13	TRBD1	NA	TRBV19	TGTGCCAGCACAGGGGTTACATCCTACGAGCAGTACTTC	CASTGVTSYEQYF
TRBJ1-1	13	NA	NA	TRBV6-1	TGTGCCAGCAGTGAAATTTCTAACACTGAAGCTTTCTTT	CASSEISNTEAFF
TRBJ1-5	17	NA	NA	TRBV4-1	TGCGCCAGCAGCCAAGTGCGCCGGGGCTATAGCAATCAGCCCCAGCATTTT	CASSQVRRGYSNQPQHF
TRBJ2-7	15	NA	few	TRBV19	TGTGCCAGTAGTATAGAAGGGACGGACGCCTACGAGCAGTACTTC	CASSIEGTDAYEQYF
TRBJ2-1	15	TRBD2	NA	TRBV5-6	TGTGCCAGCAGATTAAGCGGGGGGTCATACAATGAGCAGTTCTTC	CASRLSGGSYNEQFF
TRBJ2-2	14	NA	NA	TRBV14	TGTGCCAGCAGCCAAATAAGAGGGAACGGGGAGCTGTTTTTT	CASSQIRGNGELFF
TRBJ1-4	16	NA	NA	TRBV19	TGTGCCAGTAGGAAGACTGAGGGTGGGGTCGATGAAAAACTGTTTTTT	CASRKTEGGVDEKLFF
TRBJ2-7	16	TRBD2	NA	TRBV5-4	TGTGCCAGCAGCACCTCTAGCGGGAGGGCTCCCTACGAGCAGTACTTC	CASSTSSGRAPYEQYF
TRBJ1-1	13	NA	NA	TRBV7-2	TGTGCCAGCAGCTTAGATGGTGGGACTGAAGCTTTCTTT	CASSLDGGTEAFF
TRBJ1-4	14	TRBD1	NA	TRBV5-1	TGCGCCAGCAGGGCCGGGACAGGGGATGAAAAACTGTTTTTT	CASRAGTGDEKLFF
TRBJ2-7	15	NA	NA	TRBV2	TGTGCCAGCAGTAAAAGGCAGGACAGCTCCTACGAGCAGTACTTC	CASSKRQDSSYEQYF
TRBJ1-1	13	NA	NA	TRBV29-1	TGCAGCGTTGAAGTTGCCGCGAACACTGAAGCTTTCTTT	CSVEVAANTEAFF
TRBJ2-7	15	TRBD2	NA	TRBV9	TGTGCCAGCAGCGTAGCGGCGGGGGGCCTCTACGAGCAGTACTTC	CASSVAAGGLYEQYF
TRBJ2-1	15	NA	NA	TRBV7-3	TGTGCCAGCAGCTTAGGGGGGCCACTTAGGTATGAGCAGTTCTTC	CASSLGGPLRYEQFF
TRBJ1-6	13	NA	few	TRBV28	TGTGCCAGCAACACTCCCGACAACTCACCCCTCCACTTT	CASNTPDNSPLHF
TRBJ2-7	15	NA	NA	TRBV5-1	TGCGCCAGCAGCTCCACCCCGGGGACTCCCTACGAGCAGTACTTC	CASSSTPGTPYEQYF
TRBJ2-4	17	NA	NA	TRBV5-8	TGTGCCAGCAGCTTGGAACGGGGGCGGCTAACCAAAAACATTCAGTACTTC	CASSLERGRLTKNIQYF
TRBJ1-2	12	NA	NA	TRBV3-1/TRBV3-2	TGTGCCAGCAGCCAGGCCATAAGTGGCTACACCTTC	CASSQAISGYTF
TRBJ1-6	15	NA	NA	TRBV10-3	TGTGCCATCAGTGAGTCGAGCCGGGAGAATTCACCCCTCCACTTT	CAISESSRENSPLHF
TRBJ2-7	15	NA	NA	TRBV18	TGTGCCAGCTCACCCTTAAGGGGCCGCAACTACGAGCAGTACTTC	CASSPLRGRNYEQYF
TRBJ1-3	15	NA	NA	TRBV30	TGTGCCTGGAGTTCCACCATGGTTAGCAGAAACACCATATATTTT	CAWSSTMVSRNTIYF
TRBJ2-6	14	NA	NA	TRBV5-8	TGTGCCAGCAGCTTTCTCGCTGGGGCCAACGTCCTGACTTTC	CASSFLAGANVLTF
TRBJ2-7	12	TRBD1	NA	TRBV29-1	TGCAGCGTTGTAGGCGACAGGGACGAGCAGTACTTC	CSVVGDRDEQYF
TRBJ2-5	15	TRBD2	NA	TRBV10-3	TGTGCCATCAGTGAGATTAGCGGGACTCAAGAGACCCAGTACTTC	CAISEISGTQETQYF
TRBJ1-5	15	NA	NA	TRBV19	TGTGCCAGTAAGCCCCTAGGGGATAGCAATCAGCCCCAGCATTTT	CASKPLGDSNQPQHF
TRBJ1-1	12	NA	NA	TRBV28	TGTGCCAGCAGTTTAAGGGGCACTGAAGCTTTCTTT	CASSLRGTEAFF
TRBJ1-4	16	NA	NA	TRBV7-9	TGTGCCAGCAGCTTAGAGGAAGACAGGCCTAATGAAAAACTGTTTTTT	CASSLEEDRPNEKLFF
TRBJ1-6	14	TRBD1	NA	TRBV29-1	TGCAGCGCACAGGGGGCGGAGAATAATTCACCCCTCCACTTT	CSAQGAENNSPLHF
TRBJ2-2	19	TRBD2	NA	TRBV19	TGTGCCAGTAGTATACAACTCCCCTGGAGCGGGAGAAAGATCGGGGAGCTGTTTTTT	CASSIQLPWSGRKIGELFF
TRBJ1-4	13	NA	NA	TRBV28	TGTGCCAGCATCAACACTCCTAATGAAAAACTGTTTTTT	CASINTPNEKLFF
TRBJ2-1	15	TRBD1	NA	TRBV11-2	TGTGCCAGCAGCTTAGGGACAGGGCCAGCAAATGAGCAGTTCTTC	CASSLGTGPANEQFF
TRBJ2-1	17	TRBD1	NA	TRBV7-6	TGTGCCAGCAGCCCGGACAGGTCGGGCACCTCCTACAATGAGCAGTTCTTC	CASSPDRSGTSYNEQFF